There are a few counts of the clone carrying this T cell receptor (beta chain). Its cognate antigen is unknown. Starting from about 0.5 ug of total RNA, TCR beta cDNA was produced with a primer in the constant region. Libraries of TCR beta came from three nested multiplex PCR rounds with slightly modified ARM-PCR. It was with TRBV1-TRBV30 forward primers and a C-beta reverse primer that the first two PCR rounds were run, at around 11 cycles each. TCRdb passed the multiplex PCR reads through MiXCR, listing each CDR3 protein once. Here the sample spans roughly 330,000 distinct CDR3 sequences, roughly 61% being singletons. This entry is derived from a study of tumor-infiltrating lymphocytes in primary liver carcinoma. Study background: All patients had surgically resected primary liver carcinoma. General study results and limits: Relative to blood, tumors carried a significantly larger fraction of the repertoire in their top 250 clones (p = 0.039).

The V end was cut by 10 bases, the J end by 5 bases, with 21 bases between. The CDR3 is made up of 15 amino acids. The researchers obtained blood RNA from unsorted whole blood and also extracted germline DNA. The TCR originated in a man aged 35 to 55 with primary liver carcinoma and hepatitis B virus infection. The V and J genes are TRBV12-3 or TRBV12-4 and TRBJ2-1; D tentatively reads TRBD1 or TRBD2 (5 bases each). The sample comprised peripheral blood. In DNA form, the CDR3 reads TGTGCCAACAGATTGGGACCAGGGAGTCACAATGAGCAGTTCTTC. It translates to CANRLGPGSHNEQFF.